The rows below give T cell receptor beta chains drawn from one sample of a study of blood T cells in healthy people across ages. A single record per CDR3 protein comes from TCRdb applying MiXCR to the 5' RACE reads. Of 700,000 to 1,000,000 distinct CDR3 sequences listed, around 43% are singletons. The sequencing sample was made of blood. The receptor source for this set is a man in his 60s in good health. CDR3s include the opening cysteine and the closing phenylalanine or tryptophan. A D gene is named only where the DNA matches it firmly. Clone sizes are given selectively: once, few, many, or a class where the clone is expanded.

len	v_gene	d_gene	abundance	j_gene	CDR3nt	CDR3aa
15	TRBV7-8	TRBD1	.	TRBJ2-7	TGTGCCAGCAGCCATAGACGGGACAGCTCCTACGAGCAGTACTTC	CASSHRRDSSYEQYF
16	TRBV6-5	.	.	TRBJ1-1	TGTGCCAGCAGTTACGATCCGAGTGGGGGCAGGACTGAAGCTTTCTTT	CASSYDPSGGRTEAFF
15	TRBV6-2/TRBV6-3	.	.	TRBJ2-5	TGTGCCACCAGTCCATCAGGGCTACCTCGGGAGACCCAGTACTTC	CATSPSGLPRETQYF
17	TRBV24-1	TRBD1	.	TRBJ1-5	TGTGCCACCAGTGATACTCGACAGGGGGCAAGCAATCAGCCCCAGCATTTT	CATSDTRQGASNQPQHF
14	TRBV5-1	.	many	TRBJ2-5	TGCGCCAGCGATACAGGGTGGGGCCAAGAGACCCAGTACTTC	CASDTGWGQETQYF
16	TRBV10-3	.	.	TRBJ2-7	TGTGCCATCAGTGAGTCGATGGGGGCGTCGGGAGACGAGCAGTACTTC	CAISESMGASGDEQYF
17	TRBV3-1	TRBD2	.	TRBJ2-1	TGTGCCAGCAGCCAAGTCCCGGGACTAGCGGGAGGGAATGAGCAGTTCTTC	CASSQVPGLAGGNEQFF
14	TRBV6-1	.	.	TRBJ2-7	TGTGCCAGCAGTGAACAGTTGTTAACCTACGAGCAGTACTTC	CASSEQLLTYEQYF
20	TRBV7-2	TRBD2	.	TRBJ2-3	TGTGCCAGCAGCTCGTGGGAAGCGGGGGGGGACCTCTCTAGCACAGATACGCAGTATTTT	CASSSWEAGGDLSSTDTQYF
16	TRBV14	.	few	TRBJ2-7	TGTGCCAGCAGCCAAGAATACGGGCTCCCCTCCTACGAGCAGTACTTC	CASSQEYGLPSYEQYF
18	TRBV5-5	TRBD1	few	TRBJ1-5	TGTGCCAGCAGCTCCGACAGGTTTGGGACAGGGGTAGGTCAGCCCCAGCATTTT	CASSSDRFGTGVGQPQHF
14	TRBV11-2	.	.	TRBJ2-1	TGTGCCAGCACCCCAGGGACGGCTTACAATGAGCAGTTCTTC	CASTPGTAYNEQFF
13	TRBV5-1	.	.	TRBJ2-1	TGCGCCAGCAGCTTGGACCTAGCCAATGAGCAGTTCTTC	CASSLDLANEQFF
14	TRBV29-1	.	.	TRBJ2-5	TGCAGCGTTAGGGACACGCTGTACCAAGAGACCCGGTACTTC	CSVRDTLYQETRYF
15	TRBV20-1	.	many	TRBJ1-1	TGCAGTGCTAGAGATCAGGGCCTGGGGATACCTGAAGCTTTCTTT	CSARDQGLGIPEAFF
14	TRBV20-1	TRBD2	once	TRBJ2-1	TGCAGTGCTGAGGCGGGGGGGCCTAGAAATGAGCAGTTCTTC	CSAEAGGPRNEQFF
15	TRBV7-2	.	.	TRBJ2-3	TGTGCCAGCACCACCCTCTTCGGAAGCACAGATACGCAGTATTTT	CASTTLFGSTDTQYF
15	TRBV27	TRBD1	.	TRBJ2-7	TGTGCCAGCAGCTTGTTACAGGGGGGTTTGAACGAGCAGTACTTC	CASSLLQGGLNEQYF
18	TRBV20-1	.	few	TRBJ2-7	TGCAGCGCTACCCCAAGGTGGACAGAGGACCTCTGGAGCGGCGAGCAGTACTTC	CSATPRWTEDLWSGEQYF
15	TRBV5-5	TRBD1	few	TRBJ2-7	TGTGCCAGCAGTTCCGTCCCTGGACAGGGCTACGAGCAGTACTTC	CASSSVPGQGYEQYF
14	TRBV29-1	.	.	TRBJ2-7	TGCAGCGTTGTAGGTTCAGGGGATACCTACGAGCAGTACTTC	CSVVGSGDTYEQYF
15	TRBV6-2/TRBV6-3	.	few	TRBJ2-4	TGTGCCAGCAGTTACAACAAGCTAGCCAAAAACATTCAGTACTTC	CASSYNKLAKNIQYF
14	TRBV12-3/TRBV12-4	.	.	TRBJ1-1	TGTGCCAGCAGTTTTTTTGGCGGGAACACTGAAGCTTTCTTT	CASSFFGGNTEAFF
15	TRBV5-1	.	many	TRBJ1-2	TGCGCCAGCAGCTTCGGCCGGGACCTCAGCGGGGGCTACACCTTC	CASSFGRDLSGGYTF
15	TRBV27	TRBD2	.	TRBJ2-1	TGTGCCAGCACCATAGCGGGGCGGGGGGGCGGTGAGCAGTTCTTC	CASTIAGRGGGEQFF
10	TRBV10-3	.	.	TRBJ2-7	TGTGCGGCCGGGGGGCCCGAGCAGTACTTC	CAAGGPEQYF
17	TRBV20-1	TRBD2	.	TRBJ2-1	TGCAGTGCGGGACTAGCGGGGGGGCGACTCTCCTACAATGAGCAGTTCTTC	CSAGLAGGRLSYNEQFF
14	TRBV2	TRBD1	.	TRBJ2-7	TGTGCCAGCACTGGACAGGTTCCATCCTACGAGCAGTACTTC	CASTGQVPSYEQYF
15	TRBV25-1	TRBD2	.	TRBJ2-5	TGTGCCAGCAGTGAATCGGGTAGCGGGCAAGAGACCCAGTACTTC	CASSESGSGQETQYF